This entry lists 28 T cell receptor beta chains sequenced from one sample in a study of T cell responses to AZD1222 COVID-19 vaccine. Produced via immunoSEQ multiplex PCR; TCRdb's table is partial and in-frame only. This table holds under 150,000 clones. Sequencing was done on a sample of peripheral blood. The receptors were gathered from an adult in good health.

This chain connects TRBV6-5 to TRBJ1-1; D gene uncertain. CDR1 MNHEY and CDR2 SVGAGI come from the germline V gene. V lost 0 bases to trimming and J lost 5 bases, with 13 bases between them. The length of the CDR3 is 15 residues. CDR3 loop: CASSYSPAAGTEAFF. CDR3 coding DNA: TGTGCCAGCAGTTACTCGCCGGCGGCCGGAACTGAAGCTTTCTTT.

V gene TRBV12-5 combines with J gene TRBJ2-7, with 9 bases fitting TRBD1. The V gene's germline CDR1 is LGHNT and CDR2 FRNRAP. CDR3 length equals 16 residues. The ends lost 5 bases at V and 5 bases at J; junction bases unmatched: 13. CDR3 amino acids: CASGGFATGGMHEQYF. CDR3 nucleotides: TGTGCTAGTGGTGGATTCGCGACAGGGGGGATGCACGAGCAGTACTTC.

This chain connects TRBV6-5 to TRBJ2-2; D possibly corresponds to TRBD2 (5 bases). The CDR3 is 16 residues long. V was shortened by 0 bases and J by 6 bases, with 14 bases between the two germline ends. The V gene's germline CDR1 is MNHEY and CDR2 SVGAGI. CDR3 amino acids: CASSYSRATGAGELFF. In DNA form, the CDR3 reads TGTGCCAGCAGTTACTCGAGGGCTACTGGGGCCGGGGAGCTGTTTTTT.

V is TRBV19 and J is TRBJ1-3; TRBD1 matches 8 bases. J was trimmed by 0 bases and V by 6 bases; bases with no gene match: 7. The CDR3 covers 16 residues. Germline values: CDR1 LNHDA, CDR2 SQIVND (reference sequence). CDR3 region: CASRQTGDFSGNTIYF. The CDR3, as DNA: TGTGCCAGTAGACAGACAGGGGACTTCTCTGGAAACACCATATATTTT.

The chain employs TRBV7-2 and TRBJ2-3; TRBD1 or TRBD2 may be the D gene (6 bases each). The CDR3 runs to 15 residues. Germline lookup yields CDR1 SGHTA and CDR2 FQGNSA. Trimming cost V 5 bases and J 4 bases, with 16 bases left between them. The CDR3 spells CASSPKGGGADTQYF. In DNA form, the CDR3 reads TGTGCCAGCAGCCCAAAGGGGGGCGGGGCAGATACGCAGTATTTT. The whole variable domain, remainder taken from reference TRBV7-2 and TRBJ2-3, is GAGVSQSPSNKVTEKGKDVELRCDPISGHTALYWYRQSLGQGLEFLIYFQGNSAPDKSGLPSDRFSAERTGGSVSTLTIQRTQQEDSAVYLCASSPKGGGADTQYFGPGTRLTVL.

Regarding this clone: A read error may produce the germline difference seen at one junction end. The chain combines TRBV5-8 with TRBJ1-2; D gene uncertain. Germline V gene data show CDR1 as SGHTS and CDR2 as YDEGEE. The CDR3 contains 10 residues. The CDR3 DNA sequence: TGTGCCAGCAGACCCTTCCTTGGCGGTTTC. Translated: CASRPFLGGF.

The chain recombines TRBV2 with TRBJ1-6; TRBD1 might be the D (5 bases). The length of the CDR3 is 15 residues. Germline CDR1 reads SNHLY; CDR2 reads FYNNEI. Trimming took off 10 bases at V and 0 bases at J, with 13 bases between the two ends. CDR3 DNA: TGTGCCACCCGACAGACTAGCTCCTATAATTCACCCCTCCACTTT. Translation: CATRQTSSYNSPLHF.

This chain connects TRBV18 to TRBJ1-1; D unclear. V lost 1 base to trimming and J lost 4 bases, with 10 bases between them. Germline CDR1 is KGHSH and CDR2 is LQKENI. CDR3 size: 14 residues. The CDR3 coding sequence is TGTGCCAGCTCACCACGTGGTCAGAGCACTGAAGCTTTCTTT. This encodes CASSPRGQSTEAFF.

The gene calls are TRBV9 and TRBJ2-5; 7 nucleotides agree with TRBD2. This CDR3 is 14 amino acids long. Trimming at V came to 4 bases and at J to 5 bases, leaving 8 bases not matched to a gene. Germline CDR1 SGDLS, CDR2 YYNGEE. The CDR3 loop is CASSTKRGGETQYF. The CDR3 DNA reads TGTGCCAGCAGCACCAAGCGGGGAGGCGAGACCCAGTACTTC.

The genes are TRBV3-1 (or the pseudogene TRBV3-2) and TRBJ1-2, with 7 bases that match TRBD1. The CDR3 is 14 residues long. Trimming at V came to 2 bases and at J to 5 bases, leaving 5 bases not matched to a gene. Germline assignment: CDR1 LGHDT and CDR2 YNNKEL (reference sequence). The CDR3 loop reads CASSQPGQHYGYTF. CDR3 nucleotide sequence: TGTGCCAGCAGCCAACCGGGACAGCATTATGGCTACACCTTC.

The V gene is TRBV6-1, the J gene TRBJ1-6; TRBD1 matches at 9 bases. The V gene's germline CDR1 is MNHNS and CDR2 SASEGT. Trimming removed 4 bases from V and 0 bases from J; junction bases left unmatched: 4. The CDR3 has 17 amino acids. The CDR3 DNA follows: TGTGCCAGCAGTGGAGGGACAGGGAGCTCCTATAATTCACCCCTCCACTTT. This codes for CASSGGTGSSYNSPLHF.

The genes are TRBV6-5 and TRBJ1-5; the match to TRBD1 covers 7 bases. The germline V gene encodes CDR1 MNHEY and CDR2 SVGAGI. CDR3 size: 15 residues. The V gene end was trimmed by 6 bases and the J gene end by 0 bases; junction bases not matched to a gene: 5. The CDR3 sequence is CASRKQGYSNQPQHF. The CDR3, as DNA: TGTGCCAGCAGAAAACAGGGGTATAGCAATCAGCCCCAGCATTTT.

The chain recombines TRBV24-1 with TRBJ1-6; no clear D gene. V dropped 0 bases and J dropped 10 bases, with 12 bases sitting between them. Germline assignment: CDR1 KGHDR and CDR2 SFDVKD. This CDR3 is built from 15 residues. The DNA of the CDR3 is TGTGCCACCAGTGATTTGGTCAGGTCCCACTCACCCCTCCACTTT. It translates to CATSDLVRSHSPLHF.

The J gene is TRBJ1-1, the V gene TRBV3-1 (or the pseudogene TRBV3-2); no reliable D call. Germline loops: CDR1 LGHDT, CDR2 YNNKEL (reference sequence). Trimming left V 4 bases short and J 1 base short, with 10 bases between. The CDR3 sequence is 14 residues long. The CDR3 sequence is CASSRGPGNTEAFF. CDR3 in DNA: TGTGCCAGCAGCCGCGGACCGGGGAACACTGAAGCTTTCTTT.

J is TRBJ2-2 and V is TRBV6-5, with D maybe TRBD2 (5 bases). V dropped 2 bases and J dropped 5 bases, with 12 bases sitting between them. The CDR3 runs to 15 residues. The V gene's germline CDR1 is MNHEY and CDR2 SVGAGI. For the CDR3, the DNA is TGTGCCAGCAGTTACACCGGGGTTATGACCGGGGAGCTGTTTTTT. Amino acids: CASSYTGVMTGELFF.

V is TRBV28 and J is TRBJ1-1; D is ambiguous. CDR1 is MDHEN and CDR2 is SYDVKM in the germline V gene. CDR3 length: 14 residues. Trimming removed 2 bases from V and 4 bases from J, with 11 bases in between. The CDR3, as DNA: TGTGCCAGCAGTTTAAGTTCCGTACGCACTGAAGCTTTCTTT. Protein product: CASSLSSVRTEAFF.

This chain links TRBV9 with TRBJ2-5, with a weak D call TRBD1 (6 bases). CDR3 length: 18 residues. Germline CDR1 SGDLS, CDR2 YYNGEE. V was trimmed by 0 bases and J by 4 bases, leaving 22 bases between them. Written as DNA, the CDR3 is TGTGCCAGCAGCGTAGCTACCAGTGTACAGGGACGGGGAGAGACCCAGTACTTC. The encoded protein is CASSVATSVQGRGETQYF.

The V call is TRBV5-1, the J call TRBJ1-2; D is perhaps TRBD1 (6 bases). The V and J ends lost 7 bases and 8 bases respectively, with 21 bases between them. CDR3 length: 14 residues. The germline gives CDR1 SGHRS, CDR2 YFSETQ. CDR3 protein: CASAPGRGTKGYTF. In DNA, the CDR3 is TGCGCCAGCGCCCCAGGGAGGGGGACGAAAGGCTACACCTTC.

This clone registers medium-sized by frequency. This chain joins TRBV2 and TRBJ1-1; D is undetermined. The CDR3 sequence is 15 residues long. The germline CDR1 and CDR2 sequences are SNHLY and FYNNEI. The V and J ends lost 2 bases and 0 bases respectively, with 10 bases between them. Written as DNA, the CDR3 is TGTGCCAGCAGTGAATCCGGGGTAATGAACACTGAAGCTTTCTTT. Translation: CASSESGVMNTEAFF.

V is TRBV7-2 and J is TRBJ1-5; maybe TRBD1 (5 bases). Germline assignment: CDR1 SGHTA and CDR2 FQGNSA. Between the trimmed V and J ends, which lost 1 base and 2 bases, there was a span of 9 bases. CDR3 length equals 15 residues. Here the CDR3 reads CASSLVAGGNQPQHF. The CDR3 coding sequence is TGTGCCAGCAGCTTAGTGGCGGGGGGCAATCAGCCCCAGCATTTT. The full variable domain, rest sourced from reference TRBV7-2 and TRBJ1-5, is GAGVSQSPSNKVTEKGKDVELRCDPISGHTALYWYRQSLGQGLEFLIYFQGNSAPDKSGLPSDRFSAERTGGSVSTLTIQRTQQEDSAVYLCASSLVAGGNQPQHFGDGTRLSIL.

A note on this clone: At the DNA level, this CDR3 is encoded by other sequences in the same sample as well. V usage is TRBV15 and J usage is TRBJ2-3; 8 nucleotides match TRBD1. CDR1 and CDR2 (germline): LNHNV, YYDKDF (reference sequence). The CDR3 covers 15 residues. The V segment lost 0 bases and the J segment 4 bases; nucleotides outside the gene matches: 3. The CDR3 DNA reads TGTGCCACCAGCAGAGACAGGGGGCCGGCAGATACGCAGTATTTT. This encodes CATSRDRGPADTQYF. Together with reference TRBV15 and TRBJ2-3, the CDR3 gives the full variable domain: DAMVIQNPRYQVTQFGKPVTLSCSQTLNHNVMYWYQQKSSQAPKLLFHYYDKDFNNEADTPDNFQSRRPNTSFCFLDIRSPGLGDTAMYLCATSRDRGPADTQYFGPGTRLTVL.

V usage is TRBV18 and J usage is TRBJ1-6; D gene uncertain. The CDR3 contains 14 residues. With 6 bases removed from V and 7 bases from J, the gap between germline ends came to 13 bases. The germline CDR1 and CDR2 sequences are KGHSH and LQKENI. The CDR3 DNA sequence: TGTGCCAGCTCCCTCGGGCCGCTGAATTCACCCCTCCACTTT. This translates into CASSLGPLNSPLHF.

The chain carries TRBV7-9 and TRBJ1-4; 8 positions agree with TRBD1. The CDR3 contains 16 residues. Trimming cost V 6 bases and J 7 bases; bases outside gene matches: 13. The germline V gene encodes CDR1 SEHNR and CDR2 FQNEAQ (reference sequence). The CDR3 DNA follows: TGTGCCAGCAGACCCAGACCAGGGGGCTCAAGTGAAAAACTGTTTTTT. Protein product: CASRPRPGGSSEKLFF.

The rearrangement uses TRBV7-2 and TRBJ1-6, with 7 bases identical to TRBD1. This CDR3 has 18 amino acids. CDR1 and CDR2 (germline): SGHTA, FQGNSA. V dropped 2 bases and J dropped 0; count of bases not matched to a gene: 7. The CDR3 sequence is CASSLNAPGGSYNSPLHF. CDR3 nucleotide sequence: TGTGCCAGCAGCTTAAACGCCCCAGGGGGCTCCTATAATTCACCCCTCCACTTT.

CDR3 sequence reads: CASSETESNQPQHF. The DNA for the CDR3 is TGTGCCAGCAGTGAAACAGAGAGCAATCAGCCCCAGCATTTT. The chain couples TRBV2 to TRBJ1-5; D is ambiguous. The CDR3 extends over 14 amino acids. The germline gives CDR1 SNHLY, CDR2 FYNNEI. V was trimmed by 2 bases and J by 1 base, leaving 6 bases between them.

A remark on this clone: This sample also contains other DNA sequences that code for the same CDR3. This chain links TRBV30 with TRBJ1-3, with D hard to call. This CDR3 comprises 13 residues. Per germline, CDR1 GTSNPN and CDR2 SVGIG (reference sequence). V lost 0 bases, J lost 0 bases, and 3 bases lay in between. The CDR3 sequence is CAWSVGSGNTIYF. The CDR3, as DNA: TGTGCCTGGAGTGTGGGCTCTGGAAACACCATATATTTT.

The chain couples TRBV5-1 to TRBJ2-1; tentatively, D is TRBD2 (6 bases). The CDR3 is made up of 15 amino acids. Between the trimmed V and J ends, which lost 2 bases and 6 bases, there was a span of 15 bases. The germline gives CDR1 SGHRS, CDR2 YFSETQ. CDR3 sequence (DNA): TGCGCCAGCAGCTTTCTGGCGGGGAGCTCCAATGAGCAGTTCTTC. This gives the protein CASSFLAGSSNEQFF.

This chain links TRBV28 with TRBJ2-7; D not resolved. Germline lookup yields CDR1 MDHEN and CDR2 SYDVKM. The CDR3 totals 12 residues. V lost 4 bases and J 4 bases, leaving 8 bases between the germline ends. The CDR3 reads CASSYPPYEQYF. CDR3 DNA: TGTGCCAGCAGTTACCCACCGTACGAGCAGTACTTC.